This T cell receptor (beta chain) appears in the sequencing data of a study of T cells after yellow fever vaccination. As TCR cDNA was made by 5'RACE template switching, a universal primer site and UMIs were added. One entry per CDR3 protein, called by TCRdb with MiXCR from the 5' RACE reads. Here the sample spans 350,000 to 550,000 distinct CDR3 sequences, approximately 19% being singletons. To note about this clonotype: Its antigen is not identified.

Germline V lookup: CDR1 LGHNA, CDR2 YSLEER. The CDR3 runs 14 residues. Unmatched junction bases numbered 5, after V lost 6 bases and J lost 4 bases. Whole-study findings and limits: Weaker overall, the secondary response nonetheless peaked faster (day 5 versus 15). Most primary-vaccination clones reappeared after the booster (about 95% CD4, around 88% CD8).

Sequences were derived from PBMCs, sampled before the yellow fever booster vaccination. The receptor comes from a man between 18 and 29 years old who received the YFV17D yellow fever vaccine. The chain links TRBV4-3 to TRBJ2-1; 8 nucleotides align to TRBD1. The CDR3 reads CASSPDRGYNEQFF. CDR3 nucleotide sequence: TGCGCCAGCAGTCCAGACAGGGGATACAATGAGCAGTTCTTC.